A selection of T cell receptor beta chains follows, all from one sample in a study of radiotherapy plus CTLA-4 blockade in lung cancer. TCRdb's table, derived via immunoSEQ multiplex PCR, lists solely in-frame clones and lacks some. Of roughly 93,000 clones listed, roughly four fifths were seen once; the top ten hold around 3.6%. The sequencing used peripheral blood, collected from a patient treated with radiotherapy plus ipilimumab. The receptors here all came from a human donor with non-small cell lung cancer who had a partial response to radiotherapy plus ipilimumab. Each CDR3 is given with its conserved first and last residue. The D gene is left open where the match is weak. Clone size is shown for a subset of rows, as once, few, many or a class of expanded clone.

>NA|TRBJ1-6|NA|13|TRBV30
CAWSAVRNSPLHF
TGTGCCTGGAGTGCAGTCAGAAATTCACCCCTCCACTTT
>NA|TRBJ1-1|NA|14|TRBV19
CASRSGGSGTEAFF
TGTGCCAGTAGGTCGGGGGGGTCAGGCACTGAAGCTTTCTTT
>NA|TRBJ2-1|NA|15|TRBV5-1
CASSLVPDFDNEQFF
TGCGCCAGCAGCTTGGTTCCAGACTTCGACAATGAGCAGTTCTTC
>NA|TRBJ2-7|NA|16|TRBV11-2
CASSLVGQGLSYEQYF
TGTGCCAGCAGCTTAGTTGGGCAGGGGCTCTCCTACGAGCAGTACTTC
>TRBD1|TRBJ1-1|NA|15|TRBV18
CASSPGTGYGTEAFF
TGTGCCAGCTCACCGGGGACAGGGTACGGCACTGAAGCTTTCTTT
>NA|TRBJ2-7|NA|12|TRBV29-1
CSVDASQREQYF
TGCAGCGTTGACGCTTCCCAGAGGGAGCAGTACTTC
>NA|TRBJ1-5|NA|14|TRBV19
CASSISTVSQPQHF
TGTGCCAGTAGTATTAGTACAGTCTCCCAGCCCCAGCATTTT
>NA|TRBJ2-3|NA|16|TRBV7-9
CASSPLPGTSTDTQYF
TGTGCCAGCAGCCCCCTCCCCGGGACAAGCACAGATACGCAGTATTTT
>TRBD1|TRBJ2-7|NA|13|TRBV11-2
CSSSRGTGLEQYF
TGTTCAAGCAGCCGGGGGACAGGGCTGGAGCAGTACTTC
>NA|TRBJ2-7|many|13|TRBV30
CAWSIQGFNEQYF
TGTGCCTGGAGTATACAGGGTTTTAACGAGCAGTACTTC
>TRBD2|TRBJ2-7|once|15|TRBV19
CASSIGTSATYEQYF
TGTGCCAGTAGTATCGGGACTAGCGCGACCTACGAGCAGTACTTC
>TRBD2|TRBJ2-1|NA|18|TRBV28
CASPDRNRGTSGRAEQFF
TGTGCCAGTCCGGACAGGAATCGTGGGACTAGCGGGAGGGCTGAGCAGTTCTTC
>NA|TRBJ1-1|NA|12|TRBV29-1
CSVLKGGTEAFF
TGCAGCGTTCTCAAGGGGGGGACTGAAGCTTTCTTT
>NA|TRBJ1-1|NA|13|TRBV7-3
CASSQQDNTEAFF
TGTGCCAGCAGCCAACAGGATAACACTGAAGCTTTCTTT
>NA|TRBJ2-5|NA|15|TRBV11-2
CASSFTGHTQETQYF
TGTGCCAGCAGTTTTACGGGACATACGCAAGAGACCCAGTACTTC
>TRBD1|TRBJ1-1|NA|15|TRBV4-1
CASSHADRVETEAFF
TGCGCCAGCAGCCACGCGGACAGGGTAGAGACTGAAGCTTTCTTT
>TRBD1|TRBJ1-1|NA|14|TRBV6-6
CASIPGQGGTEAFF
TGTGCCAGCATTCCCGGACAGGGTGGGACTGAAGCTTTCTTT
>TRBD2|TRBJ2-3|NA|16|TRBV6-4
CARKDGTSGRVDTQYF
TGTGCCAGAAAGGACGGGACTAGCGGGAGAGTAGATACGCAGTATTTT
>NA|TRBJ2-2|NA|13|TRBV5-1
CASSLVVTGELFF
TGCGCCAGCAGCTTGGTAGTTACCGGGGAGCTGTTTTTT
>NA|TRBJ1-2|NA|13|TRBV2
CASRKGDGYGYTF
TGTGCCAGCAGGAAGGGGGATGGCTATGGCTACACCTTC
>NA|TRBJ1-1|NA|13|TRBV2
CARTQGKGTEAFF
TGTGCCAGGACACAGGGTAAGGGCACTGAAGCTTTCTTT
>TRBD1|TRBJ1-3|NA|15|TRBV4-1
CASSLTGVGGNTIYF
TGCGCCAGCAGCCTAACAGGGGTGGGAGGAAACACCATATATTTT
>NA|TRBJ2-7|NA|14|TRBV15
CATSREGGSYEQYF
TGTGCCACCAGCAGAGAAGGCGGCTCCTACGAGCAGTACTTC
>TRBD1|TRBJ1-1|NA|14|TRBV5-1
CASSFGQGEDEAFF
TGCGCCAGCAGCTTTGGACAGGGGGAAGATGAAGCTTTCTTT
>NA|TRBJ2-5|NA|14|TRBV11-2
CASSSSPGTKTQYF
TGTGCCAGCAGCAGCAGTCCGGGGACAAAGACCCAGTACTTC
>NA|TRBJ1-6|NA|15|TRBV18
CASSPSENYNSPLHF
TGTGCCAGCTCACCGTCAGAAAACTATAATTCACCCCTCCACTTT
>TRBD1|TRBJ2-2|NA|15|TRBV18
CASSWGTANTGELFF
TGTGCCAGCTCTTGGGGGACAGCGAACACCGGGGAGCTGTTTTTT
>TRBD2|TRBJ2-7|NA|12|TRBV29-1
CSVVREDYEQYF
TGCAGCGTCGTCCGGGAGGACTACGAGCAGTACTTC
>NA|TRBJ2-2|NA|14|TRBV28
CASSIAQGPGELFF
TGTGCCAGCAGCATCGCCCAGGGTCCCGGGGAGCTGTTTTTT